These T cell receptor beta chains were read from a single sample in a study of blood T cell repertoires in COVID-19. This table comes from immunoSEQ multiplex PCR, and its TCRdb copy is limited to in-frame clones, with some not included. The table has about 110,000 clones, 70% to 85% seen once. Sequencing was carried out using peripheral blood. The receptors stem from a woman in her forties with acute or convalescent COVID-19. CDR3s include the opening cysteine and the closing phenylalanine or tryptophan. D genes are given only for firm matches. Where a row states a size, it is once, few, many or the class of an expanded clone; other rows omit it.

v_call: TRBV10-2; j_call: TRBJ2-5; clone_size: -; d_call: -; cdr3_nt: TGCGCCAGCAGTGAGTTAGGGGGAGAGACCCAGTACTTC; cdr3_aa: CASSELGGETQYF
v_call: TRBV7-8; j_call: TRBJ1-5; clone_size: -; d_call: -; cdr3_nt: TGTGCCAGCAGCTTCAGTAGCAATCAGCCCCAGCATTTT; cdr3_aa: CASSFSSNQPQHF
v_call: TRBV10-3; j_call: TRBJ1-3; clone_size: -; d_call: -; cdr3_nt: TGTGCCGCTGAGGCGGGAAACACCATATATTTT; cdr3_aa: CAAEAGNTIYF
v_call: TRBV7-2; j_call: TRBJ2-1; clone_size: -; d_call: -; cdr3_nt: TGTGCCAGCAGCTTACAGGCAGGGCAGTACAATGAGCAGTTCTTC; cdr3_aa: CASSLQAGQYNEQFF
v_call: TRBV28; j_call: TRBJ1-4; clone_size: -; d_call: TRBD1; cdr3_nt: TGTGCCAGCAAGGAGAGGGGGCGCTGGGGGGAAAAACTGTTTTTT; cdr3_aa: CASKERGRWGEKLFF
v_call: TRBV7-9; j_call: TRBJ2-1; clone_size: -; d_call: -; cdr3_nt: TGTGCCAGCAGCGTGTGGGGGGACGACTACAATGAGCAGTTCTTC; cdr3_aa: CASSVWGDDYNEQFF
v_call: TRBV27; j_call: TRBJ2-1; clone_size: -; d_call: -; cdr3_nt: TGTGCCAGCAGTTTGGGGGGCTCCTACAATGAGCAGTTCTTC; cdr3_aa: CASSLGGSYNEQFF
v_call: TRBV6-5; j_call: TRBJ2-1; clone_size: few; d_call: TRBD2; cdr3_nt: TGTGCCAGCAGTTACCGAGCGGGGGAGGGCAATGAGCAGTTCTTC; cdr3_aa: CASSYRAGEGNEQFF
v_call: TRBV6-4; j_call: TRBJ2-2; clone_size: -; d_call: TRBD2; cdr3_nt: TGTGCCGCAAGGCAGGGGACTAGCGGGAGAGCGAACACCGGGGAGCTGTTTTTT; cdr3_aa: CAARQGTSGRANTGELFF
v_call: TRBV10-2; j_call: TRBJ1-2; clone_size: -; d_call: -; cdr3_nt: TGCGCCAGCAGTGGGCAGGCTCTCTATGGCTACACCTTC; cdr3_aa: CASSGQALYGYTF
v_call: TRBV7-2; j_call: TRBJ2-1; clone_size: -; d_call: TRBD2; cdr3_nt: TGTGCCAGCAGCTTAGCGGCGGGGGGTTGGTATGAGCAGTTCTTC; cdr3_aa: CASSLAAGGWYEQFF
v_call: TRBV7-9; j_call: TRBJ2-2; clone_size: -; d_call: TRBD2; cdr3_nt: TGTGCCAGCAGCCTGATAGCGGGGGTGATTACCGGGGAGCTGTTTTTT; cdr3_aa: CASSLIAGVITGELFF
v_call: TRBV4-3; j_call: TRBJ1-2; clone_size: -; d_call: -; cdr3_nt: TGCGCCAGCAGCCAAGAATCGCGGGCGGCCTATGGCTACACCTTC; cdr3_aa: CASSQESRAAYGYTF
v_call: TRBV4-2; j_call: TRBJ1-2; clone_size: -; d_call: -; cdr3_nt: TGTGCCAGCAGCCAAGAGAGTAACTATGGCTACACCTTC; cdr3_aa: CASSQESNYGYTF
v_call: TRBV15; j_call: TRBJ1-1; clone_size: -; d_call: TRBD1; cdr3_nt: TGTGCCACAATGAGGGACAGGGGTTACACTGAAGCTTTCTTT; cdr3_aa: CATMRDRGYTEAFF
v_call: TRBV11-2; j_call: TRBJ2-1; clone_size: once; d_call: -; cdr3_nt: TGTGCCAGCAGCTCGGGACTCAGCTCCTACAATGAGCAGTTCTTC; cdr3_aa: CASSSGLSSYNEQFF
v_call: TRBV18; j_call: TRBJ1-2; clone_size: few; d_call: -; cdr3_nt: TGTGCCAGCTCAAGGTCAGGGAACTATGGCTACACCTTC; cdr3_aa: CASSRSGNYGYTF
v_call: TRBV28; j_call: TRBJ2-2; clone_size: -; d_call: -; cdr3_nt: TGTGCCAGCAGTTATCCATCGAACACCGGGGAGCTGTTTTTT; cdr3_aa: CASSYPSNTGELFF
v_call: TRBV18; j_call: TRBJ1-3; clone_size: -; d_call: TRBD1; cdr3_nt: TGTGCCAGCTCTAAGACCGGGACAGGCCCGGCCTCTGGAAACACCATATATTTT; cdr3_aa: CASSKTGTGPASGNTIYF
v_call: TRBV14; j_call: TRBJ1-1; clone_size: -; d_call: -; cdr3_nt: TGTGCCAGCAGCCGACAGTTGAACACTGAAGCTTTCTTT; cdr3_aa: CASSRQLNTEAFF
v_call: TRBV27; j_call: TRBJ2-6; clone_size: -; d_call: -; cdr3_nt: TGTGCCAGCAGTCCCTCAGCGGCCGGCGTCCTGACTTTC; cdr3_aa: CASSPSAAGVLTF
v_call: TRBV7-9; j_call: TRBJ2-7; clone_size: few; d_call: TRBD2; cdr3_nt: TGTGCCAGCAGTTACAGCGGGGGGCCCTCCTACGAGCAGTACTTC; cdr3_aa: CASSYSGGPSYEQYF
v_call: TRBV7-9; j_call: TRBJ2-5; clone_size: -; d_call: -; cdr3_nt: TGTGCCAGCAGCTTAAGAGGGGGGGCCGCTAACCATGAGACCCAGTACTTC; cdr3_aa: CASSLRGGAANHETQYF
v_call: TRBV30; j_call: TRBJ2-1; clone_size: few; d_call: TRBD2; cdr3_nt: TGTGCCCTCTGGCTGCCTAGCGGGGGGGCCAATGAGCAGTTCTTC; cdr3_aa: CALWLPSGGANEQFF
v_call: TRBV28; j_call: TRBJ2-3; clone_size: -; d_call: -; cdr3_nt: TGTGCCAGCAGGGACCCAGGGGCTGCAGATACGCAGTATTTT; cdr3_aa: CASRDPGAADTQYF
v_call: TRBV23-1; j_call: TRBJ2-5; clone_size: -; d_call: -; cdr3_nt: TGCGCCAGCAGTCAATCGGCCCTGAGGGAGACCCAGTACTTC; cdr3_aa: CASSQSALRETQYF
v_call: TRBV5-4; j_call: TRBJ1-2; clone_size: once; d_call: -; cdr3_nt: TGTGCCAGCAGCCCGGGGGGCAGGGAGGGCTACACCTTC; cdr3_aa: CASSPGGREGYTF
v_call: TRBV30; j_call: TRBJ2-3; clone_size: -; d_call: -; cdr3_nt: TGTGCCTGGAGTCCCGGGTTCGATACGCAGTATTTT; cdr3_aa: CAWSPGFDTQYF
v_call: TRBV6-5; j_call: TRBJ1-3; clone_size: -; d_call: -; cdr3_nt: TGTGCCAGCAGCGATTCACTAGGATCTGGAAACACCATATATTTT; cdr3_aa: CASSDSLGSGNTIYF
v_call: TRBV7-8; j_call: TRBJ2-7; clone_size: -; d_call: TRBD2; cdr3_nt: TGTGCCAGCAGCCCTACTCCCCCCGGGACTAGGAGGGACGAGCAGTACTTC; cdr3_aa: CASSPTPPGTRRDEQYF
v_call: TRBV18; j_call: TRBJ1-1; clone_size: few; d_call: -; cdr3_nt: TGTGCCAGCTCCCTAGGGAGGGATGCGAACACTGAAGCTTTCTTT; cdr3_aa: CASSLGRDANTEAFF
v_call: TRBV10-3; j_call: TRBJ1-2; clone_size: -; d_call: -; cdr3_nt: TGTGCCATCAGCCGGGACTATGGCTACACCTTC; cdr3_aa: CAISRDYGYTF
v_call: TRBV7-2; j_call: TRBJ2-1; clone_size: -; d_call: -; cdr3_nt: TGTGCCAGCAGCTTAGTGACAGTAGGAGATGAGCAGTTCTTC; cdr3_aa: CASSLVTVGDEQFF
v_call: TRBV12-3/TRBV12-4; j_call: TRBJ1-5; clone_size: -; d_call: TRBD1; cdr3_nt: TGTGCCAGTAAGGGACAGAGCAATCAGCCCCAGCATTTT; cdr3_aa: CASKGQSNQPQHF
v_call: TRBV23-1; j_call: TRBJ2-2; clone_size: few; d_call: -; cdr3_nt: TGCGCCAGCAGCGCAGAGTACCCCGGACACCAGAACACCGGGGAGCTGTTTTTT; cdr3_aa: CASSAEYPGHQNTGELFF
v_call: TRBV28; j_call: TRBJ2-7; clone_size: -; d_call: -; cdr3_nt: TGTGCCAGCAGTTTTGGTTCAGGGGCCCTGAGCTCCTACGAGCAGTACTTC; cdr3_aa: CASSFGSGALSSYEQYF
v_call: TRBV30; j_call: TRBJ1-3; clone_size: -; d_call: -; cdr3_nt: TGTGCCTGGAATAGACAGCGTCACTCTGGAAACACCATATATTTT; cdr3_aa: CAWNRQRHSGNTIYF
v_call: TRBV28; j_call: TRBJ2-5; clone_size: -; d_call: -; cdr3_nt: TGTGCCAGCAGCAATGGAGGGGGCACGGGGACCCAGTACTTC; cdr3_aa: CASSNGGGTGTQYF
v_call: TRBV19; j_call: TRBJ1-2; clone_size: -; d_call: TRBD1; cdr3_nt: TGTGCCAGTAGTAAATCTTCAGGGGGCGTTAATAGAGAGGGCTACACCTTC; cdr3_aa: CASSKSSGGVNREGYTF
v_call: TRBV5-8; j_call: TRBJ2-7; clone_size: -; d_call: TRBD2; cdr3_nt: TGTGCCAGCACCATCGAGTACAGCGGGGTCTACGAGCAGTACTTC; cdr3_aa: CASTIEYSGVYEQYF
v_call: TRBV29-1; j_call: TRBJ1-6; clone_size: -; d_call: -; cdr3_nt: TGCAGCGTTGAAAGCACGCGGGGCTCACCCCTCCACTTT; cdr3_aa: CSVESTRGSPLHF
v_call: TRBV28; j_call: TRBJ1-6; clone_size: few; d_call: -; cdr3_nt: TGTGCCAGCACCCCGGGGGGAAAGGTGTATTCACCCCTCCACTTT; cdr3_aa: CASTPGGKVYSPLHF
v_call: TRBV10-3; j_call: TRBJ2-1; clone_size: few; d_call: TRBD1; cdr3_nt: TGTGCCATCAGTGACCTTCAGGGGGCGGGAATCAATGAGCAGTTCTTC; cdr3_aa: CAISDLQGAGINEQFF
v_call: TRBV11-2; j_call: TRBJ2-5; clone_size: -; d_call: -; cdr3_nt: TGTGCCAGCAGCTTTTCAGGGTCAGCCCAAGAGACCCAGTACTTC; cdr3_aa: CASSFSGSAQETQYF
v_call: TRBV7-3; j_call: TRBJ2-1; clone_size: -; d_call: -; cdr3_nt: TGTGCCAGCAGCCTTGGCACGTACAATGAGCAGTTCTTC; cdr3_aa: CASSLGTYNEQFF
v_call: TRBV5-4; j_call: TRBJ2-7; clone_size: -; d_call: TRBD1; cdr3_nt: TGTGCCAGCAGCCTAAGGACAGGGGGCGATTACGAGCAGTACTTC; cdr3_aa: CASSLRTGGDYEQYF
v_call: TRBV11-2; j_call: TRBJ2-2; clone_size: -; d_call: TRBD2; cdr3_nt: TGTGCCAGCAGCCCGACCGGGCGGGGGTGGTCCGGGGAGCTGTTTTTT; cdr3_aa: CASSPTGRGWSGELFF
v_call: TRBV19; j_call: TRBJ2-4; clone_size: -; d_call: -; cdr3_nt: TGTGCCAGCCGAGACAGTCTGGGGGCCAAAAACATTCAGTACTTC; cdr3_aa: CASRDSLGAKNIQYF
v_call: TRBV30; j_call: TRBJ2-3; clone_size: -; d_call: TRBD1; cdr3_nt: TGTGCCTGGATCAGGCGGGACAGGGATCGTGATACGCAGTATTTT; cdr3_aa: CAWIRRDRDRDTQYF
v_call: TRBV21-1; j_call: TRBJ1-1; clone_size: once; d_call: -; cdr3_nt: TGTGCCAGCAGCAAAGCACGGGACAGCCTAGTATTT; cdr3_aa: CASSKARDSLVF
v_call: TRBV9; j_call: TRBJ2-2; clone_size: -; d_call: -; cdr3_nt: TGTGCCAGCAGCGACCAGGGATCGGACACCGGGGAGCTGTTTTTT; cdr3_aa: CASSDQGSDTGELFF
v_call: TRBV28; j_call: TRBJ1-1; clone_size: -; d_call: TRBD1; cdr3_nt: TGTGCCAGCAGTACCGGGACAGGGTTCGCTGAAGCTTTCTTT; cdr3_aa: CASSTGTGFAEAFF
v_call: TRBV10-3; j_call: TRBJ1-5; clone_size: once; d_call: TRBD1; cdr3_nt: TGTGCCATCAGTGAGAGGACAGGGAACAATCAGCCCCAGCATTTT; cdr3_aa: CAISERTGNNQPQHF
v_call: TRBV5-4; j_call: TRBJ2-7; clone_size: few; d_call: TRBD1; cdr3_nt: TGTGCCAGCAGGTTTCGGACAGGGGTATGGGTTCGGGAGCAGTACTTC; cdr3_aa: CASRFRTGVWVREQYF
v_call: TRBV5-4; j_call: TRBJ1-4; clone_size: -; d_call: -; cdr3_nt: TGTGCCAGCAGCACCGGACAGCCAAATGAAAAACTGTTTTTT; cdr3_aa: CASSTGQPNEKLFF
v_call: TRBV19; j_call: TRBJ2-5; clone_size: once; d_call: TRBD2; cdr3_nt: TGTGCCAGTAGCACCGGGACTAGCGGGGGGGTAAAGTACTTC; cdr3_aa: CASSTGTSGGVKYF
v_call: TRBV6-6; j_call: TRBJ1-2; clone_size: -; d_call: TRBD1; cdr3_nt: TGTGCCAGCAGTTACGGACAGGTTTCCTATGGCTACACCTTC; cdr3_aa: CASSYGQVSYGYTF
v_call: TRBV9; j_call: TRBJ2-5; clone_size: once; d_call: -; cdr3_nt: TGTGCCACCGAGACAACACCCTCACCCCGGGGGGAGACCCAGTACTTC; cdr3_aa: CATETTPSPRGETQYF
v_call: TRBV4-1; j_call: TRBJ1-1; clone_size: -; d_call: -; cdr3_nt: TGCGCCAGCAGGGACGGCGGGATGAACACTGAAGCTTTCTTT; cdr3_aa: CASRDGGMNTEAFF